Listed below are T cell receptor beta chains from one sample, sequenced in a study of persistence of HIV-infected CD4 T cells. Repertoires were generated with immunoSEQ multiplex PCR, while TCRdb's copy carries only in-frame clones and drops some. The data hold 30,000 to 45,000 clones, with around 80% observed a single time. Antigens for these TCRs are unknown. Sequencing was performed on CD4+ T cells sorted from PBMCs after roughly 18-hour stimulation, taken from a patient who received antiretroviral therapy. Source of these receptors: an adult man with HIV who was CMV-seropositive. CDR3s include the opening cysteine and the closing phenylalanine or tryptophan. The D gene is left open where the match is weak. Where a row states a size, it is once, few, many or the class of an expanded clone; other rows omit it.

-	TRBJ2-7	-	TRBV25-1	TGTGCCAGCAGTGAGTGGGCAGGCTGGGAGCAGTACTTC	CASSEWAGWEQYF
-	TRBJ1-6	-	TRBV7-6	TGTGCCAGCAGCTCCTCTTTCTCCTATAATTCACCCCTCCACTTT	CASSSSFSYNSPLHF
-	TRBJ2-5	-	TRBV10-3	TGTGCCATCAAACGGGACAAACAAGAGACCCAGTACTTC	CAIKRDKQETQYF
TRBD1	TRBJ2-7	few	TRBV4-1	TGCGCCAGCAGCCATCCTGGACAGGTAGGACCGCGCGAGCAGTACTTC	CASSHPGQVGPREQYF
-	TRBJ2-7	-	TRBV6-5	TGTGCCAGCAGTTCGGATCTCTACGAGCAGTACTTC	CASSSDLYEQYF
TRBD1	TRBJ2-4	-	TRBV29-1	TGCAGCACTCGGGACAGGAAAAACATTCAGTACTTC	CSTRDRKNIQYF
-	TRBJ1-1	-	TRBV18	TGTGCCAGCTCGCGACAGAACACTTTGACGGAGGGTTTCTTT	CASSRQNTLTEGFF
TRBD1	TRBJ1-1	-	TRBV18	TGTGCCAGCTCACAAATCCGGACAGGGGGGGAAGCTTTCTTT	CASSQIRTGGEAFF
-	TRBJ2-3	-	TRBV11-1	TGTGCCAGCAGCTTTAGACCGCAGGGGCGAGATACGCAGTATTTT	CASSFRPQGRDTQYF
-	TRBJ2-7	-	TRBV7-6	TGTGCCAGCAGCTTAGATAGAGCTTCCTACGAGCAGTACTTC	CASSLDRASYEQYF
-	TRBJ2-7	-	TRBV28	TGTGCCAGCAGTGGCATGTTGAGTAACGAGCAGTACTTC	CASSGMLSNEQYF
-	TRBJ1-1	-	TRBV9	TGTGCCAGCAGCCGAAGGGGGAACACTGAAGCTTTCTTT	CASSRRGNTEAFF